What follows describes a single T cell receptor (beta chain). This sample is part of a study of blood T cell repertoires in COVID-19. CDR1 and CDR2 from the germline V gene are LGHDT and YNNKEL (reference sequence). The CDR3 contains 14 residues. Trimming removed 4 bases from V and 6 bases from J; junction bases left unmatched: 8. Assay: immunoSEQ multiplex PCR; the TCRdb copy retains only in-frame clones and omits some. In the table there are around 330,000 clones, about nine tenths of which are singletons. The source of this sequence is a woman aged 25 to 39 with COVID-19, enrolled during active disease. This chain links TRBV3-1 (or the pseudogene TRBV3-2) with TRBJ1-2; 7 bases line up with TRBD1. Sequencing was carried out using peripheral blood. The CDR3 region is CASSLHDRAHGYTF. The CDR3 nucleotides read TGTGCCAGCAGCCTTCATGACAGGGCCCATGGCTACACCTTC.